This entry features one T cell receptor (beta chain) sequence. The antigen remains unidentified. A much larger clone sits a single nucleotide away, making a read error possible. The conserved phenylalanine or tryptophan normally closing the CDR3 is absent here, so this likely arose from a read error. The PBMCs studied were ones that came from around 10 ml fresh peripheral blood. The J segment lost 1 base and the V segment lost 6 bases, leaving 1 base of the junction unmatched. In germline, CDR1 is LGHDT, CDR2 YNNKEL (reference sequence). The CDR3 is 13 residues long. The data are from a study of T cells in Graves' hyperthyroidism and ophthalmopathy. Study outcomes and limitations: Most thyroid clonotypes expanded above 0.001 were also detected in blood. Onset of ophthalmopathy came a median 6.5 months after the model predicted it.

Using RNA transcripts as the source, TCR beta CDR3 regions were amplified. RT-PCR in the first round (using the HTBI primer set) targeted the TCR CDR3. TCRdb re-called the multiplex PCR reads with MiXCR, one entry per CDR3 protein. The top ten clones hold 15% to 20% of a sample with 500,000 to 650,000 distinct CDR3 sequences, 17% of them seen once. This clonotype was sampled from a woman between 18 and 29 years old with Graves' ophthalmopathy. The rearrangement links TRBV3-1 to TRBJ2-7, with 9 nucleotides matching TRBD2. Sequencing was done on a sample of blood. The CDR3 DNA is TGTGCCAGCAGAGCGGGAGGATCCTACGAGCAGTACCTC. It yields the protein CASRAGGSYEQYL.